A single T cell receptor beta chain is shown here with its context. Its matching antigen is unknown. Authors' methods: Counts of TCRs in each sample centred on a median of roughly 89,000 and extended from approximately 20,000 to 700,000. TCRdb redid the calling of the RACE reads with MiXCR, one entry per CDR3 protein. These V and J calls derive from TCRdb rather than the authors' analysis. Of more than 300,000 distinct CDR3 sequences listed, roughly 5% are singletons. Germline V lookup: CDR1 SGHRS, CDR2 YFSETQ. The V and J ends lost 3 bases and 9 bases, in that order; junction bases with no gene match: 9. This CDR3 is built from 15 residues. As for time point: pre-sensitization, week 0. Treatment reported: therapeutic diphenylcyclopropenone sensitization with weekly scalp DPC. Investigators collected blood before applying each patch test. This sample is drawn from a study of human T cells and chemical hapten exposure. About the study: Donors were sensitized with 2% DPC on the upper inner arm. Whole-study findings and limits: There was alopecia in the donors, so their immune response may differ from that of healthy people.

The source of this sequence is a woman between 45 and 60 years old with alopecia areata. Some clones in this sample may be carry-over from other donors' samples. The sequencing used whole blood, collected in connection with sensitization to the hapten diphenylcyclopropenone (DPC). The chain links TRBV5-1 to TRBJ2-1; 10 bases align to TRBD2. CDR3 coding DNA: TGCGCCAGCAGCTCCCCGGGACTAGCGACTTTTGAGCAGTTCTTC. The encoded protein is CASSSPGLATFEQFF. The full variable domain, in which reference TRBV5-1 and TRBJ2-1 provide the parts outside the CDR3, is KAGVTQTPRYLIKTRGQQVTLSCSPISGHRSVSWYQQTPGQGLQFLFEYFSETQRNKGNFPGRFSGRQFSNSRSEMNVSTLELGDSALYLCASSSPGLATFEQFFGPGTRLTVL.